A single sample gave rise to the 17 T cell receptor beta chains below, sequenced in a study of OX40 agonist ivuxolimab in advanced cancers. Measured with immunoSEQ multiplex PCR; TCRdb has only the in-frame clones, and not every one. The sample yields tens of thousands of clones, around 81% seen once. This specimen was CD4+ or CD8+ T cells sorted from blood, taken in a trial of the OX40 agonist ivuxolimab. Source of these receptors: an adult with an advanced solid tumor such as melanoma, head and neck, liver or kidney cancer.

The V call is TRBV7-9, the J call TRBJ1-6, with a weak D call TRBD1 (5 bases). V gave up 7 bases and J gave up 5 bases, with 15 bases separating them. Per the germline V gene, CDR1 is SEHNR and CDR2 is FQNEAQ (reference sequence). The CDR3 totals 15 residues. CDR3: CASTLGVTNNSPLHF. In DNA form, the CDR3 reads TGTGCCAGCACCCTAGGGGTTACTAATAATTCACCCCTCCACTTT.

The chain couples TRBV11-2 to TRBJ2-7; 9 positions match TRBD1. Germline CDR1 SGHAT, CDR2 FQNNGV. V was pared by 4 bases and J by 6 bases, with 1 base of the junction left unmatched. This CDR3 spans 12 amino acids. The CDR3 region has the DNA TGTGCCAGCAGCTCGGACAGGGGCGAGCAGTACTTC. It specifies CASSSDRGEQYF.

The CDR3 here is CASSGTLGGAGELFF. CDR3 in DNA: TGCGCCAGCAGTGGGACCCTAGGGGGGGCCGGGGAGCTGTTTTTT. The chain carries TRBV10-2 and TRBJ2-2, with a weak D call TRBD2 (7 bases). CDR3 size: 15 residues. The germline V gene encodes CDR1 WSHSY and CDR2 SAAADI. Trimming pared 4 bases from V and 6 bases from J, leaving 15 bases between.

The V gene is TRBV19, the J gene TRBJ1-5, with 8 bases matching TRBD1. The V gene end was trimmed by 3 bases and the J gene end by 6 bases; junction bases not matched to a gene: 1. The CDR3 is 13 residues long. Germline V CDR1 and CDR2: LNHDA, SQIVND (reference sequence). The CDR3 is CASSMTGVQPQHF. Written as DNA, the CDR3 is TGTGCCAGTAGTATGACAGGGGTTCAGCCCCAGCATTTT. The complete variable domain, with remaining parts taken from reference TRBV19 and TRBJ1-5, reads DGGITQSPKYLFRKEGQNVTLSCEQNLNHDAMYWYRQDPGQGLRLIYYSQIVNDFQKGDIAEGYSVSREKKESFPLTVTSAQKNPTAFYLCASSMTGVQPQHFGDGTRLSIL.

A remark on this clone: The sample carries other DNA sequences with the same CDR3. The chain has TRBV25-1 and TRBJ1-1; D gene ambiguous. The CDR3 is made up of 15 amino acids. CDR1 is MGHDK and CDR2 is SYGVNS in the germline V gene. Between the trimmed V and J ends, which lost 2 bases and 0 bases, there was a span of 10 bases. The CDR3 DNA reads TGTGCCAGCAGTGAACTCGGGTTGGTGAACACTGAAGCTTTCTTT. It codes for CASSELGLVNTEAFF. The variable domain in full, with the rest retrieved from reference TRBV25-1 and TRBJ1-1, is EADIYQTPRYLVIGTGKKITLECSQTMGHDKMYWYQQDPGMELHLIHYSYGVNSTEKGDLSSESTVSRIRTEHFPLTLESARPSHTSQYLCASSELGLVNTEAFFGQGTRLTVV.

The CDR3 region has the DNA TGTGCCAGCATTTTCGACAGGGGAAACACCATATATTTT. It is translated as CASIFDRGNTIYF. The rearrangement links TRBV6-6 to TRBJ1-3; D possibly corresponds to TRBD1 (6 bases). CDR1 and CDR2 (germline): MNHNY, SVGAGI (reference sequence). The V end was cut by 7 bases, the J end by 4 bases, with 11 bases between. The CDR3 is 13 residues long.

The V gene is TRBV11-2, the J gene TRBJ1-2; D perhaps matches TRBD1 (5 bases). Looked up from germline, CDR1 is SGHAT and CDR2 is FQNNGV. The CDR3 covers 14 residues. Trimming took 6 bases from V and 2 from J, leaving 13 bases between them. The CDR3 is CASRQGGGNYGYTF. The CDR3 region has the DNA TGTGCCAGCAGACAAGGCGGGGGGAACTATGGCTACACCTTC.

This rearrangement joins TRBV4-3 to TRBJ2-4; 7 bases match TRBD2. J lost 5 bases, V lost 2 bases, and 12 bases had no gene match. The CDR3 length is 17 residues. Germline lookup yields CDR1 LGHNA and CDR2 YSLEER. The CDR3: CASSQSSLGLAENIQYF. The DNA of the CDR3 is TGCGCCAGCAGCCAAAGTTCCCTCGGGCTAGCGGAAAACATTCAGTACTTC.

This clone has only one observation. The CDR3 reads CSAPATDTQYF. The CDR3 DNA reads as TGCAGTGCCCCCGCCACAGATACGCAGTATTTT. The chain employs TRBV20-1 and TRBJ2-3; D gene uncertain. The V gene's germline CDR1 is DFQATT and CDR2 SNEGSKA (reference sequence). V was cut by 6 bases and J by 2 bases, with 6 bases left in between. The CDR3 covers 11 residues.

J is TRBJ2-3 and V is TRBV4-1; 11 positions match TRBD2. V dropped 2 bases and J dropped 4; count of bases not matched to a gene: 2. The CDR3 spans 15 residues. Germline V lookup: CDR1 MGHRA, CDR2 YSYEKL. Here the CDR3 DNA reads TGCGCCAGCAGCCAACTAGCGGGAGGACCAGATACGCAGTATTTT. This codes for CASSQLAGGPDTQYF.

This chain joins TRBV7-2 and TRBJ2-1; D might be TRBD2 (6 bases). Germline V gene sequence: CDR1 SGHTA, CDR2 FQGNSA. V lost 6 bases and J 4 bases, leaving 13 bases between the germline ends. The CDR3 has 14 residues. The CDR3 DNA sequence: TGTGCCAGCAGGCCGGGACTTGAATACAATGAGCAGTTCTTC. Translating gives CASRPGLEYNEQFF.

The rearrangement links TRBV25-1 to TRBJ2-3; unclear D gene. The CDR3 runs to 16 residues. CDR1 is MGHDK, CDR2 SYGVNS, per germline. Trimming took off 5 bases at V and 10 bases at J, with 25 bases between the two ends. The CDR3 nucleotides are TGTGCCAGCAGTTCCCGAGGATGGGTGTACCCCGATGCGCAGTATTTT. Protein: CASSSRGWVYPDAQYF.

The count of this clone is one. The chain recombines TRBV7-9 with TRBJ2-2, with D perhaps TRBD1 or TRBD2 (5 bases each). Deletions cut 6 bases from V and 3 bases from J, with 11 bases between. Germline CDR1 and CDR2: SEHNR and FQNEAQ (reference sequence). The length of the CDR3 is 14 residues. This CDR3 reads CASSSEGYTGELFF. The DNA of the CDR3 is TGTGCCAGCAGTTCCGAGGGGTACACCGGGGAGCTGTTTTTT.

The rearrangement uses TRBV30 and TRBJ1-1; no clear D gene. V gave up 2 bases and J gave up 2 bases, with 12 bases separating them. This CDR3 comprises 14 residues. Germline CDR1 is GTSNPN and CDR2 is SVGIG (reference sequence). As DNA, the CDR3 is TGTGCCTGGAGTCCCGGGAGGGTCAACACTGAAGCTTTCTTT. It codes for CAWSPGRVNTEAFF.

The chain recombines TRBV5-1 with TRBJ2-1; TRBD2 agrees at 11 bases. The germline V gene has CDR1 SGHRS and CDR2 YFSETQ. The CDR3 loop spans 17 amino acids. V trimming: 1 base; J trimming: 0 bases; junction bases outside the gene matches: 3. CDR3 nucleotide sequence: TGCGCCAGCAGCTTGACTAGCGGGAGTAGCTCCTACAATGAGCAGTTCTTC. This gives the protein CASSLTSGSSSYNEQFF.

The V and J genes are TRBV7-2 and TRBJ2-7; the D is unclear. Per germline, CDR1 SGHTA and CDR2 FQGNSA. The CDR3 is 13 amino acids. The V gene lost 1 base and the J gene lost 12 bases, with 16 bases spanning the gap. CDR3 DNA sequence: TGTGCCAGCAGCTTAGAAGAAAGGGAATCGCCGTACTTC. Translating it yields CASSLEERESPYF.

J is TRBJ2-1 and V is TRBV2; D unresolved. The CDR3 spans 13 residues. V lost 6 bases to trimming and J lost 10 bases, with 16 bases between them. CDR1 and CDR2 from the germline V gene are SNHLY and FYNNEI. The CDR3 DNA is TGTGCCAGCAGGAGACTCGTTTTAAGGGAGCAGTTCTTC. Translation: CASRRLVLREQFF.